The 14 T cell receptor beta chains listed next were all sequenced from one sample in a study of shared clonotypes between healthy human individuals. Produced via immunoSEQ multiplex PCR; TCRdb's table is partial and in-frame only. The table lists more than 2,000,000 clones, about 92% of them singletons. Sequencing was done on a sample of naive CD4+ T cells sorted from blood. Indicated subset: CD45RA+ positively selected. These receptors all stem from a man younger than 35 in good health.

This clone has just one count. The gene calls are TRBV5-4 and TRBJ2-6; 10 bases agree with TRBD2. The CDR3 runs 18 residues. J lost 2 bases, V lost 3 bases, and 8 bases had no gene match. Germline lookup yields CDR1 SGHNT and CDR2 YYREEE (reference sequence). The CDR3 spells CASSSSGGALTGANVLTF. The CDR3 coding sequence is TGTGCCAGCAGCTCGAGCGGGGGGGCTCTGACTGGGGCCAACGTCCTGACTTTC.

Points on this clone: Other DNA sequences in this sample translate to the same CDR3. This chain joins TRBV9 and TRBJ2-5; TRBD2 aligns across 9 bases. V shed 0 bases and J 2 bases; nucleotides not matched to a gene: 2. Germline values: CDR1 SGDLS, CDR2 YYNGEE. This CDR3 has 15 residues. The CDR3 loop is CASSVGLADQETQYF. In DNA form, the CDR3 reads TGTGCCAGCAGCGTAGGACTAGCGGATCAAGAGACCCAGTACTTC.

The rearrangement uses TRBV7-2 and TRBJ1-5; D is undetermined. Germline CDR1 reads SGHTA; CDR2 reads FQGNSA. Deletions cut 1 base from V and 5 bases from J, with 15 bases between. The CDR3 has 16 residues. The CDR3 loop is CASSLVGPQTHQPQHF. DNA of the CDR3: TGTGCCAGCAGCTTAGTAGGGCCTCAGACGCATCAGCCCCAGCATTTT.

This chain joins TRBV5-1 and TRBJ2-5; D possibly corresponds to TRBD2 (6 bases). V lost 0 bases, J lost 10 bases, and 13 bases lay in between. Germline V CDR1 and CDR2: SGHRS, YFSETQ. The CDR3 totals 13 residues. CDR3 sequence: CASSLEGLSSQYF. Written as DNA, the CDR3 is TGCGCCAGCAGCTTGGAGGGACTCTCTAGCCAGTACTTC.

The chain employs TRBV15 and TRBJ2-7; D gene uncertain. The CDR3 loop spans 13 amino acids. Germline CDR1 is LNHNV and CDR2 is YYDKDF (reference sequence). Between the trimmed V and J ends, which lost 3 bases and 6 bases, there was a span of 12 bases. The CDR3, as DNA: TGTGCCACCAGCAGTGCGTCGCGAGGCGAGCAGTACTTC. As protein: CATSSASRGEQYF.

This clone was detected only a few times. V and J are TRBV30 and TRBJ1-5, with 7 bases that match TRBD1. Germline CDR1 reads GTSNPN; CDR2 reads SVGIG (reference sequence). With 0 bases clipped from V and 7 bases from J, the junction kept 3 bases outside the gene matches. There are 13 residues in the CDR3. DNA of the CDR3: TGTGCCTGGAGTGTACAGGGGCCCCAGCCCCAGCATTTT. Translation gives CAWSVQGPQPQHF. Together with reference TRBV30 and TRBJ1-5, the CDR3 gives the full variable domain: SQTIHQWPATLVQPVGSPLSLECTVEGTSNPNLYWYRQAAGRGLQLLFYSVGIGQISSEVPQNLSASRPQDRQFILSSKKLLLSDSGFYLCAWSVQGPQPQHFGDGTRLSIL.

CDR3 loop: CANINPPGQGFYEQYF. CDR3 coding DNA: TGTGCCAACATCAATCCCCCGGGACAGGGGTTTTACGAGCAGTACTTC. This chain links TRBV21-1 with TRBJ2-7; the tabulated D call, TRBD1, remains unverified against the DNA. TRBV21-1 is designated a pseudogene. CDR3 size: 16 residues.

The chain couples TRBV2 to TRBJ1-5; D not certain. The germline gives CDR1 SNHLY, CDR2 FYNNEI. Trimming removed 2 bases from V and 10 bases from J, with 9 bases in between. The CDR3 covers 12 residues. The CDR3 reads CASSEQVEPQHF. CDR3 nucleotide sequence: TGTGCCAGCAGTGAACAGGTCGAACCCCAGCATTTT.

For the CDR3, the DNA is TGTGCCAGTATCCCCCCCTGGCAGGGGGGGACCTACAATGAGCAGTTCTTC. It yields the protein CASIPPWQGGTYNEQFF. The rearrangement links TRBV19 to TRBJ2-1; either TRBD1 or TRBD2 may supply D (7 bases each). Per germline, CDR1 LNHDA and CDR2 SQIVND (reference sequence). V gave up 7 bases and J gave up 2 bases, with 21 bases separating them. The CDR3 runs to 17 residues.

The J gene is TRBJ2-1, the V gene TRBV10-3; TRBD2 matches 11 bases. The ends lost 6 bases at V and 7 bases at J; junction bases unmatched: 5. CDR1 ENHRY and CDR2 SYGVKD come from the germline V gene. The CDR3 consists of 14 residues. Here the CDR3 DNA reads TGTGCCATCAGCCTGGCTAGCGGGAGGAATGAGCAGTTCTTC. This gives the protein CAISLASGRNEQFF.

V gene TRBV5-1 combines with J gene TRBJ2-3; 7 nucleotides line up with TRBD1. The CDR3 length is 17 residues. V lost 4 bases, J lost 0 bases, and 11 bases stayed unmatched. Germline CDR1 reads SGHRS; CDR2 reads YFSETQ. The CDR3 DNA is TGCGCCAGCAGCCCGGGACCACAGGGGTCAAGCACAGATACGCAGTATTTT. It codes for CASSPGPQGSSTDTQYF.

This clone was observed a single time. J is TRBJ2-7 and V is TRBV28; the D gene is possibly TRBD1 (5 bases). The CDR3 has 10 residues. V was shortened by 8 bases and J by 4 bases, with 6 bases between the two germline ends. Germline V gives CDR1 MDHEN, CDR2 SYDVKM. CDR3 protein: CASGAYEQYF. The CDR3 bases are TGTGCCAGCGGGGCGTACGAGCAGTACTTC.

The genes are TRBV4-1 and TRBJ2-5; TRBD1 matches 8 bases. The V gene's germline CDR1 is MGHRA and CDR2 YSYEKL. The V and J ends lost 5 bases and 2 bases, in that order; junction bases with no gene match: 10. This CDR3 is built from 16 residues. CDR3 sequence: CASSEGQGAGQETQYF. CDR3 coding DNA: TGCGCCAGCAGCGAAGGGCAGGGGGCGGGACAAGAGACCCAGTACTTC.

The rearrangement uses TRBV15 and TRBJ2-5; D is undetermined. The germline V and J ends were trimmed by 6 bases and 1 base, with 12 bases remaining between them. Looked up from germline, CDR1 is LNHNV and CDR2 is YYDKDF (reference sequence). This CDR3 is built from 14 residues. In DNA form, the CDR3 reads TGTGCCACCAGAGCCGGTGGTGCCCAAGAGACCCAGTACTTC. Translating it yields CATRAGGAQETQYF.